This T cell receptor beta chain was sequenced in a study of cytomegalovirus exposure and HLA in healthy donors. This clone was found a few times. Nominal health characterized the donors when sampled, though unrecorded immune exposures were likely. The PCR contained 60 Vbeta and 13 Jbeta primers. Produced via immunoSEQ multiplex PCR; TCRdb's table is partial and in-frame only. The repertoire has 75,000 to 95,000 clones, roughly 86% of them found once; the top ten carry 4.5% to 7%. This CDR3 region has 13 residues. Germline assignment: CDR1 KGHSH and CDR2 LQKENI. The V end lost 2 bases, the J end lost 2 bases, and 6 bases lay between the germline ends.

Specimen: PBMCs. The TCR sequence derives from a woman younger than 30 in good health and CMV-seropositive. This chain links TRBV18 with TRBJ1-2; D unclear. The CDR3 sequence is CASSPEMNYGYTF. For the CDR3, the DNA is TGTGCCAGCTCACCAGAGATGAACTATGGCTACACCTTC.